This T cell receptor beta chain is drawn from a study of T-cell reconstitution after alpha-beta-depleted transplantation in children. This clonotype was counted at least ten times. For TCRbeta, the library was prepared with unique molecular identifiers. TCRdb itself ran the PCR reads through MiXCR, one entry per CDR3 protein. The sample consists of under 350,000 distinct CDR3 sequences, 9.5% to 10% of them appearing once. The length of the CDR3 is 17 residues. Trimming at V came to 0 bases and at J to 8 bases, leaving 13 bases not matched to a gene. CDR1 is MNHEY and CDR2 is SVGAGI in the germline V gene.

The sequenced sample was PBMCs from the stem cell graft donor, obtained from the stem cell graft. The V call is TRBV6-5, the J call TRBJ2-5; 9 bases fit TRBD2. The TCR originated in a human donor who donated a stem cell graft to a child with SCID. The CDR3 region is CASSYSNWLAGSVTQYF. The CDR3 region has the DNA TGTGCCAGCAGTTACTCGAATTGGCTAGCGGGGTCAGTTACCCAGTACTTC.